The rows below give T cell receptor beta chains drawn from one sample of a study of T cell responses to AZD1222 COVID-19 vaccine. Assay used: immunoSEQ multiplex PCR; TCRdb lists only in-frame clones, some missing. The sample consists of approximately 110,000 clones, roughly 90% of them appearing once. This specimen was peripheral blood, taken on day 0 of AZD1222 vaccination. The receptors here all came from an adult in good health. Both conserved end residues are part of each CDR3. Fields, in order: CDR3 DNA, CDR3 protein, clone size, V gene, D gene, J gene. A D gene is named only where the DNA matches it firmly. Clone sizes are given selectively: once, few, many, or a class where the clone is expanded.

TGTGCCAGCAGCGTAGCTCTGGGCACGGAAGCTTTCTTT | CASSVALGTEAFF | . | TRBV9 | . | TRBJ1-1
TGTGCCAGCAGCCTGACAGGGGCTATGAACACTGAAGCTTTCTTT | CASSLTGAMNTEAFF | . | TRBV28 | TRBD1 | TRBJ1-1
TGCGCCAGCAGTGAAGGCAGGGCCAGTGGTAAACTGTTTTTT | CASSEGRASGKLFF | . | TRBV10-1 | . | TRBJ1-4
TGTGCCAGCAGTTTAACGTTGGGGATGGATGAAAAACTGTTTTTT | CASSLTLGMDEKLFF | . | TRBV27 | . | TRBJ1-4
TGTGCCTGGAACCAGGGGGAGGACACTGAAGCTTTCTTT | CAWNQGEDTEAFF | . | TRBV30 | TRBD1 | TRBJ1-1
TGTGCCAGCAGGGGGACAGGGAAATCCTACGAGCAGTACTTC | CASRGTGKSYEQYF | . | TRBV6-5 | TRBD1 | TRBJ2-7
TGTGCCAGCAGCTTGCCCGACTCTAGGCAGACCTACGAGCAGTACTTC | CASSLPDSRQTYEQYF | . | TRBV5-5 | . | TRBJ2-7
TGTGCCAGCATCCGGACAAGGAGCTCCTACGAGCAGTACTTC | CASIRTRSSYEQYF | . | TRBV7-8 | . | TRBJ2-7
TGTGCCAGCAGCAAAGCGCTAGGACCCCGTTACTACGAGCAGTACTTC | CASSKALGPRYYEQYF | . | TRBV21-1 | . | TRBJ2-7
TGTGCCAGCAGCCCGACTAGCAACACCGGGGAGCTGTTTTTT | CASSPTSNTGELFF | . | TRBV3-1/TRBV3-2 | TRBD2 | TRBJ2-2
TGTGCCAGCAGCGGGGGGGGAAATACGCAGTATTTT | CASSGGGNTQYF | few | TRBV9 | TRBD2 | TRBJ2-3
TGTGCCAGCAGCTTAGGAGGACAGCAAAGGGGTTCACCCCTCCACTTT | CASSLGGQQRGSPLHF | . | TRBV7-2 | . | TRBJ1-6
TGTGCCACCAGCAGAGATAGTGCGGGGGGCTCCTACAATGAGCAGTTCTTC | CATSRDSAGGSYNEQFF | . | TRBV15 | TRBD2 | TRBJ2-1
TGTGCCAGCAGCCCCGGGACTAGCGGCCCAATGGTGGAGACCCAGTACTTC | CASSPGTSGPMVETQYF | . | TRBV7-6 | TRBD2 | TRBJ2-5
TGTGCCAGCCGTGGGCTAGCGGGGGGGCCGTCCCAAGAGACCCAGTACTTC | CASRGLAGGPSQETQYF | . | TRBV6-1 | TRBD2 | TRBJ2-5
TGCAGCGGATACAGGGGAGAGACCCAGTACTTC | CSGYRGETQYF | . | TRBV29-1 | TRBD1 | TRBJ2-5
TGTGCCAGCAGCGTAGAAAGGTCTGGGGGCGGCCAGCAGTACTTC | CASSVERSGGGQQYF | once | TRBV9 | . | TRBJ2-7
TGTGCCAGCAGTGCCGGGGGCAATTCACCCCTCCACTTT | CASSAGGNSPLHF | . | TRBV6-4 | . | TRBJ1-6
TGTGCCAGCAGTTTCCCTGGACAGGGGGAGAAAGCTTTCTTT | CASSFPGQGEKAFF | . | TRBV27 | TRBD1 | TRBJ1-1
TGCAGCGTTAGCGGCAGGGGAGGAACTGAAGCTTTCTTT | CSVSGRGGTEAFF | . | TRBV29-1 | . | TRBJ1-1
TGTGCCGGAAGCGAAATGGGGGAGACCCAGTACTTC | CAGSEMGETQYF | . | TRBV7-2 | . | TRBJ2-5
TGTGCCAGCAGTGTAAGGAGAGCTAACTATGGCTACACCTTC | CASSVRRANYGYTF | . | TRBV2 | . | TRBJ1-2
TGTGCCAGCAGCTTTGAGCGGGGTCAAGAGACCCAGTACTTC | CASSFERGQETQYF | . | TRBV11-2 | TRBD2 | TRBJ2-5
TGTGCCAGCAGCCCGACCCTGACCTTCACAATAGCTTTCTTT | CASSPTLTFTIAFF | . | TRBV9 | . | TRBJ1-1
TGTGCCAGCAGAAAGGGCCGGACCTATGGCTACACCTTC | CASRKGRTYGYTF | . | TRBV2 | . | TRBJ1-2
TGTGCCAGCAGCTCACAACAGGGGAACTGGGACGAGCAGTACTTC | CASSSQQGNWDEQYF | . | TRBV7-2 | TRBD1 | TRBJ2-7
TGTGCCAGCAGCTGGGTGGTAGCAGAGCCCCAGCATTTT | CASSWVVAEPQHF | . | TRBV5-5 | . | TRBJ1-5
TGTGCCAGCAGTACTATTACAGGGGCCTCCTACGAGCAGTACTTC | CASSTITGASYEQYF | . | TRBV6-2/TRBV6-3 | TRBD1 | TRBJ2-7
TGTGCCACCAGTGGGAGTGCAAGCTCCTACGAGCAGTACTTC | CATSGSASSYEQYF | . | TRBV24-1 | . | TRBJ2-7
TGCGCCAGCAGACCGGGACTGACCAACTCCTACGAGCAGTACTTC | CASRPGLTNSYEQYF | . | TRBV5-1 | . | TRBJ2-7
TGCGCCAGCAGCCCCAGACTAGGGGGGGTCAATGAGCAGTTCTTC | CASSPRLGGVNEQFF | . | TRBV5-1 | . | TRBJ2-1
TGTGCCAGCAGTCCACTGTCCCGACCCTACGAGCAGTACTTC | CASSPLSRPYEQYF | . | TRBV27 | . | TRBJ2-7
TGCGCCAGCAGCTTTCGCGGGGACAGGGACACTGAAGCTTTCTTT | CASSFRGDRDTEAFF | few | TRBV5-1 | TRBD1 | TRBJ1-1
TGCGCCAGCAGCAGGGGGGACAGGGGAAATTCACCCCTCCACTTT | CASSRGDRGNSPLHF | . | TRBV5-1 | TRBD1 | TRBJ1-6
TGCGCCAGCAGCGGGGGGAAGAGGATAGCGGGTGACTCTGGGGCCAACGTCCTGACTTTC | CASSGGKRIAGDSGANVLTF | once | TRBV4-1 | TRBD2 | TRBJ2-6
TGTGCCACCAGTGATTGTCCCGCGGGACTAGCCTACGAGCAGTACTTC | CATSDCPAGLAYEQYF | . | TRBV24-1 | TRBD2 | TRBJ2-7
TGTGCCACCAAAGACGGATATCAAGGGGGGGAGCTGTTTTTT | CATKDGYQGGELFF | . | TRBV24-1 | . | TRBJ2-2
TGTGCCAGCAGCCAAGAACAGGCTCCGAATTCACCCCTCCACTTT | CASSQEQAPNSPLHF | . | TRBV3-1/TRBV3-2 | . | TRBJ1-6
TGTGCCAGCAGTTGGGACGGTTATCGGCCCCAGCATTTT | CASSWDGYRPQHF | . | TRBV2 | . | TRBJ1-5
TGTGCCAGCAGTCGGACAGGGGATATCACCGGGGAGCTGTTTTTT | CASSRTGDITGELFF | . | TRBV27 | TRBD1 | TRBJ2-2
TGTGCCAGCAGCTTCGACCCGTTTAACTATGGCTACACCTTC | CASSFDPFNYGYTF | . | TRBV5-4 | . | TRBJ1-2